The 14 T cell receptor beta chains below were found in one sample sequenced in a study of shared clonotypes between healthy human individuals. Assay: immunoSEQ multiplex PCR; the TCRdb copy retains only in-frame clones and omits some. The table records about 680,000 clones, around 72% of them present only once. The sequencing sample was made of memory CD4+ T cells sorted from blood. Specified subset: CD45RA-negative fraction. These receptors all come from a woman aged 25 to 45 in good health.

This clone is a singleton in its sample. The V and J genes are TRBV6-5 and TRBJ2-1; D may correspond to TRBD1 or TRBD2 (5 bases each). Germline values: CDR1 MNHEY, CDR2 SVGAGI. V lost 7 bases to trimming and J lost 0 bases, with 13 bases between them. The CDR3 has 15 residues. In nucleotides, the CDR3 is TGTGCCAGCATGGGAGTCGGGGCCTCCTACAATGAGCAGTTCTTC. Amino acids: CASMGVGASYNEQFF.

The CDR3 nucleotides read TGCGCCAGCAGCCCAAGGACCCCTAGCGGGAGCAGCGCAGATACGCAGTATTTT. Encoded protein: CASSPRTPSGSSADTQYF. This chain joins TRBV4-1 and TRBJ2-3; TRBD2 matches 10 bases. The CDR3 sequence is 18 residues long. From germline, CDR1 is MGHRA and CDR2 YSYEKL. Trimming cost V 4 bases and J 4 bases; bases outside gene matches: 14.

J is TRBJ2-7 and V is TRBV28; 13 bases map to TRBD2. The germline gives CDR1 MDHEN, CDR2 SYDVKM. The CDR3 extends over 15 amino acids. The trim removed 5 bases at V and 3 bases at J, leaving 4 bases unmatched. As DNA, the CDR3 is TGTGCCAGCAGTCTTCGGACTAGCGGGAGCTACGAGCAGTACTTC. Translating it yields CASSLRTSGSYEQYF.

CDR3 sequence: CASSLPPSGRVNEQFF. CDR3 in DNA: TGTGCCAGCAGCTTGCCCCCCAGCGGGAGGGTCAATGAGCAGTTCTTC. This rearrangement joins TRBV5-4 to TRBJ2-1, with 10 bases that match TRBD2. V lost 1 base, J lost 6 bases, and 7 bases stayed unmatched. From germline, CDR1 is SGHNT and CDR2 YYREEE (reference sequence). This CDR3 contains 16 residues.

The V call is TRBV27, the J call TRBJ2-3, with 9 bases fitting TRBD1. This CDR3 spans 14 amino acids. Germline loops: CDR1 MNHEY, CDR2 SMNVEV (reference sequence). V was pared by 4 bases and J by 3 bases, with 2 bases of the junction left unmatched. CDR3 in amino acids: CASSSQGATDTQYF. CDR3 in DNA: TGTGCCAGCAGTTCACAGGGGGCGACAGATACGCAGTATTTT.

This clone was observed a few times. This chain joins TRBV5-1 and TRBJ2-3; D gene ambiguous. Per the germline V gene, CDR1 is SGHRS and CDR2 is YFSETQ. The CDR3 runs 13 residues. V was clipped by 4 bases and J by 2 bases, with 8 bases between them. CDR3 in amino acids: CASSLIITDTQYF. CDR3 DNA sequence: TGCGCCAGCAGCCTAATCATCACAGATACGCAGTATTTT.

The CDR3 nucleotides are TGTGCCAGCAGCGATGGCCTGGGGGTGGCCTCCTCTGAAGCTTTCTTT. This sequence encodes CASSDGLGVASSEAFF. V gene TRBV25-1 combines with J gene TRBJ1-1, with D perhaps matching TRBD1 (5 bases). The CDR3 loop spans 16 amino acids. Germline V gene lookup returns CDR1 MGHDK and CDR2 SYGVNS. Trimming pared 6 bases from V and 6 bases from J, leaving 23 bases between. Looking up the rest from reference TRBV25-1 and TRBJ1-1 gives the full variable domain: EADIYQTPRYLVIGTGKKITLECSQTMGHDKMYWYQQDPGMELHLIHYSYGVNSTEKGDLSSESTVSRIRTEHFPLTLESARPSHTSQYLCASSDGLGVASSEAFFGQGTRLTVV.

V usage is TRBV9 and J usage is TRBJ2-1; D perhaps matches TRBD1 (5 bases). V was trimmed by 4 bases and J by 7 bases, leaving 15 bases between them. This CDR3 comprises 14 residues. The germline CDR1 and CDR2 sequences are SGDLS and YYNGEE. CDR3 residues: CASSPGNQGNEQFF. The DNA for the CDR3 is TGTGCCAGCAGCCCAGGGAATCAGGGAAATGAGCAGTTCTTC.

This clone appeared once. The V gene is TRBV14, the J gene TRBJ2-3; 7 nucleotides agree with TRBD2. Germline V gene sequence: CDR1 SGHDN, CDR2 FVKESK. The V and J ends lost 5 bases and 6 bases, in that order; junction bases with no gene match: 5. There are 13 residues in the CDR3. The CDR3: CASSTPGGDTQYF. The DNA for the CDR3 is TGTGCCAGCAGCACACCCGGGGGGGATACGCAGTATTTT.

The chain combines TRBV7-2 with TRBJ2-3, with TRBD1 matching over 8 bases. The CDR3 is 15 amino acids. The V and J ends lost 3 bases and 2 bases, in that order; junction bases with no gene match: 4. CDR1 is SGHTA and CDR2 is FQGNSA in the germline V gene. This chain's CDR3 is CASSLGQDSTDTQYF. The DNA of the CDR3 is TGTGCCAGCAGCTTGGGACAGGACTCCACAGATACGCAGTATTTT.

This clone was detected once. The chain is built from TRBV19 and TRBJ1-2; D possibly corresponds to TRBD1 (6 bases). The V end lost 6 bases, the J end lost 4 bases, and 18 bases lay between the germline ends. CDR1 is LNHDA, CDR2 SQIVND, per germline (reference sequence). This CDR3 is 15 amino acids long. CDR3 in amino acids: CASSLPGPRGYGYTF. In nucleotides, the CDR3 is TGTGCCAGTAGCCTCCCGGGACCCAGGGGCTATGGCTACACCTTC.

The chain employs TRBV5-6 and TRBJ2-7; 7 nucleotides align to TRBD2. Germline CDR1 is SGHDT and CDR2 is YYEEEE. Trimming cost V 2 bases and J 7 bases; bases outside gene matches: 9. CDR3 length: 14 residues. Written as DNA, the CDR3 is TGTGCCAGCAGCTTCGGGGGAGGGCCGAGAGAGCAGTACTTC. Translated, it gives CASSFGGGPREQYF.

This clone was observed a handful of times. The rearrangement uses TRBV27 and TRBJ1-4; D is perhaps TRBD1 (5 bases). The CDR3 sequence is 15 residues long. The V and J ends lost 3 bases and 0 bases respectively, with 8 bases between them. CDR1 and CDR2 (germline): MNHEY, SMNVEV (reference sequence). CDR3 in DNA: TGTGCCAGCAGTTTTTCGACAGCAACTAATGAAAAACTGTTTTTT. Amino acid sequence: CASSFSTATNEKLFF.

The chain combines TRBV29-1 with TRBJ2-3, with TRBD2 identical over 7 bases. This CDR3 region has 15 residues. Germline V gene sequence: CDR1 SQVTM, CDR2 ANQGSEA. V trimming: 3 bases; J trimming: 4 bases; junction bases outside the gene matches: 10. The CDR3 loop reads CSVDLSGTSADTQYF. Written as DNA, the CDR3 is TGCAGCGTTGATCTAAGCGGGACCAGCGCAGATACGCAGTATTTT.